This T cell receptor (beta chain) came from a study of blood T cell repertoires in COVID-19. The wider study: Some COVID-19 samples were acute and others convalescent; all came from the United States, Italy and Spain.

Germline V CDR1 and CDR2: GTSNPN, SVGIG (reference sequence). This CDR3 spans 14 amino acids. Trimming shortened V by 3 bases and J by 0 bases, and 11 bases separated the two germline ends. Before being deemed recovered, Cohort 3 donors had two negative PCRs, clearance, or symptom resolution. In the authors' workflow: Reference gene primers were amplified, and this amplification served to estimate nucleated cell counts. Profiling relied on immunoSEQ multiplex PCR, and the TCRdb table lists in-frame clones only, not all of them. D and trimming were read from the DNA, whereas the V and J calls and clone size are those reported in that table. The sample consists of approximately 300,000 clones, approximately 89% of them appearing once.

The source of this sequence is a woman younger than 45 who had recovered from COVID-19. Sequencing was carried out using PBMCs or T cells enriched from blood (not recorded which). The chain couples TRBV30 to TRBJ1-1; possible D gene TRBD1, 5 bases. CDR3 residues: CAWRGQGLNTEAFF. The CDR3 nucleotides read TGTGCCTGGAGGGGCCAGGGCCTGAACACTGAAGCTTTCTTT.